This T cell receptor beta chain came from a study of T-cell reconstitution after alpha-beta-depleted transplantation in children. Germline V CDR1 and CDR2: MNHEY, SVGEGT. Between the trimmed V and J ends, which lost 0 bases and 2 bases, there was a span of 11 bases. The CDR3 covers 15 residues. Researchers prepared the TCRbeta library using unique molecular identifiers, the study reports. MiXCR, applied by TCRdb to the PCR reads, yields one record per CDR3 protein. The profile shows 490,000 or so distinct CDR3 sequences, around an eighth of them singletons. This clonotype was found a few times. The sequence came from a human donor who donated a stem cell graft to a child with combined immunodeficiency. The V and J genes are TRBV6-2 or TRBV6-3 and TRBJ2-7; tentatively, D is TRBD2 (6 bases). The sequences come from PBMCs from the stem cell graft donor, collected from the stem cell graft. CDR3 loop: CASSYSVQRAYEQYF. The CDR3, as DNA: TGTGCCAGCAGTTACTCTGTCCAGCGGGCCTACGAGCAGTACTTC.